This TCR beta chain was sequenced for a study of blood T cell repertoires in COVID-19. Overall study context: Researchers got acute and convalescent COVID-19 samples from the United States, Italy and Spain. Sample material is recorded as cDNA or gDNA derived from T cells, B-cell-depleted T cells, or PBMCs.

Per the study methods: Reference gene primers were amplified, and this amplification served to estimate nucleated cell counts. Measured with immunoSEQ multiplex PCR; TCRdb has only the in-frame clones, and not every one. V and J calls and clone size are copied from that table; D and trimming were computed from the DNA. The sample records nearly 350,000 clones, around 80% being singletons. The CDR3 sequence is 14 residues long. Germline CDR1 reads SGHTA; CDR2 reads FQGTGA. V was pared by 2 bases and J by 6 bases, with 4 bases of the junction left unmatched. In its sample, this clone was seen once. The TCR was taken from a man between 25 and 39 years old with active or convalescent COVID-19. V usage is TRBV7-3 and J usage is TRBJ2-1; 7 positions match TRBD2. The sample consisted of peripheral blood. DNA for the CDR3: TGTGCCAGCAGCTTAGGCGGGAGCTCCAATGAGCAGTTCTTC. Translated, it gives CASSLGGSSNEQFF.